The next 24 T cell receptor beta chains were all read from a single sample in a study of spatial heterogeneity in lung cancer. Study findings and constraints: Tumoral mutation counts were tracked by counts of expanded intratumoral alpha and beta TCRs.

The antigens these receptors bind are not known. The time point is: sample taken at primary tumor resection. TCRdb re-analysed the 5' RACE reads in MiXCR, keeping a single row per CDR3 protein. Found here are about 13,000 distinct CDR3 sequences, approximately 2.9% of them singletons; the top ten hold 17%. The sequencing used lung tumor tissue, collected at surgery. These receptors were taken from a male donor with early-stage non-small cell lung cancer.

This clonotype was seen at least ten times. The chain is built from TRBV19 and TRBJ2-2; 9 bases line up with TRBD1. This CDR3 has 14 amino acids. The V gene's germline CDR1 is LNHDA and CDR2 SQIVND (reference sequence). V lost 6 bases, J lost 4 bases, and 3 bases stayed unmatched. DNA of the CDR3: TGTGCCAGTAGACGACAGGGGGGCACCGGGGAGCTGTTTTTT. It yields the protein CASRRQGGTGELFF.

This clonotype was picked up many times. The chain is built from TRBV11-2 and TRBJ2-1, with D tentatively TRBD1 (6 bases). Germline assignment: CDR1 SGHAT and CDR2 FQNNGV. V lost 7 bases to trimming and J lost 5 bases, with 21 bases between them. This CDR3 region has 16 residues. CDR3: CASTPFWTVTNNEQFF. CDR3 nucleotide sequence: TGTGCCAGCACCCCATTTTGGACAGTCACCAACAATGAGCAGTTCTTC.

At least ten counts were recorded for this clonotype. This CDR3 reads CASSPVGDQPQHF. For the CDR3, the DNA is TGCGCCAGCAGCCCTGTGGGGGATCAGCCCCAGCATTTT. The chain couples TRBV5-1 to TRBJ1-5, with D maybe TRBD1 (5 bases). Trimming removed 4 bases at V and 5 bases at J, with 10 bases between. This CDR3 spans 13 amino acids. The germline gives CDR1 SGHRS, CDR2 YFSETQ.

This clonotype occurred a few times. The CDR3 region is CASSLGKGYEQYF. CDR3 nucleotide sequence: TGTGCCAGCAGCTTGGGGAAAGGCTACGAGCAGTACTTC. V is TRBV7-8 and J is TRBJ2-7; D is uncertain. There are 13 residues in the CDR3. Germline lookup yields CDR1 SGHVS and CDR2 FQNEAQ. V was cut by 3 bases and J by 3 bases, with 9 bases left in between. Variable domain in full (rest from reference TRBV7-8 and TRBJ2-7): GAGVSQSPRYKVAKRGQDVALRCDPISGHVSLFWYQQALGQGPEFLTYFQNEAQLDKSGLPSDRFFAERPEGSVSTLKIQRTQQEDSAVYLCASSLGKGYEQYFGPGTRLTVT.

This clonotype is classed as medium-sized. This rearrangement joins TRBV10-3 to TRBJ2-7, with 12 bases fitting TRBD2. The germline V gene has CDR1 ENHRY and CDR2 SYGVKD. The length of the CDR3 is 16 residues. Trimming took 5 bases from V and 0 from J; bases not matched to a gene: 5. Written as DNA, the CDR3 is TGTGCCATCAGTACAACTAGCGGGGGGAGCTCCTACGAGCAGTACTTC. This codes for CAISTTSGGSSYEQYF.

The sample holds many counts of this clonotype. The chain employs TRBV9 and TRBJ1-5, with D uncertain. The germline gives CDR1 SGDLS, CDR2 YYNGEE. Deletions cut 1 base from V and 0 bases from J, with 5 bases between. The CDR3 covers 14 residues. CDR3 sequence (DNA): TGTGCCAGCAGCGTAAGCGTTAGCAATCAGCCCCAGCATTTT. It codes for CASSVSVSNQPQHF. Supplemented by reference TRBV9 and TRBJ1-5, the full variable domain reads DSGVTQTPKHLITATGQRVTLRCSPRSGDLSVYWYQQSLDQGLQFLIQYYNGEERAKGNILERFSAQQFPDLHSELNLSSLELGDSALYFCASSVSVSNQPQHFGDGTRLSIL.

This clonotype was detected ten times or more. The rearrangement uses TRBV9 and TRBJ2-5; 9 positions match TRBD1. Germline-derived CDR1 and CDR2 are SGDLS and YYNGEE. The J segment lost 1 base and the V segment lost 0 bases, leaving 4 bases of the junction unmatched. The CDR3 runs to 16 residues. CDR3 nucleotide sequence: TGTGCCAGCAGCGTAGACGGACAGGGGATCCAAGAGACCCAGTACTTC. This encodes CASSVDGQGIQETQYF.

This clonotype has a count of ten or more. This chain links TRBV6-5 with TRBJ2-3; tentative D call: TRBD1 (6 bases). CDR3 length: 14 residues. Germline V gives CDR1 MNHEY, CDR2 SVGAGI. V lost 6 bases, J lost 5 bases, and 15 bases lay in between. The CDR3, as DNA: TGTGCCAGCAGCGACAGGCCCCAGGGAGATACGCAGTATTTT. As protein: CASSDRPQGDTQYF.

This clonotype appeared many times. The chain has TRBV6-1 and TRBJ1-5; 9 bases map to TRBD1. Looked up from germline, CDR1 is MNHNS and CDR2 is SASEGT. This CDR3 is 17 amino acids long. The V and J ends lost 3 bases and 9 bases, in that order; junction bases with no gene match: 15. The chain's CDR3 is CASSEFGQGWVQLPQHF. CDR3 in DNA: TGTGCCAGCAGTGAGTTTGGACAGGGGTGGGTGCAATTGCCCCAGCATTTT.

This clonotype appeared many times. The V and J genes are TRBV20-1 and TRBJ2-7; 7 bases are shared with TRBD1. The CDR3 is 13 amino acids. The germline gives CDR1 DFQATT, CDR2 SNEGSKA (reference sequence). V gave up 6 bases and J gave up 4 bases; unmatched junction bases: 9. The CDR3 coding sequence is TGCAGTGCGGGGAGAGGGGGCGAATACGAGCAGTACTTC. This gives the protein CSAGRGGEYEQYF.

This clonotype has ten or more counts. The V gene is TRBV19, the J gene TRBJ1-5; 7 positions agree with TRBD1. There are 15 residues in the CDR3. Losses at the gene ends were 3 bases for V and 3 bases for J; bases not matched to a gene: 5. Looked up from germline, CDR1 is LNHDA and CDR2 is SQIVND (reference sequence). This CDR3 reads CASSIFDRDNQPQHF. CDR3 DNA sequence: TGTGCCAGTAGTATCTTCGACAGGGACAATCAGCCCCAGCATTTT.

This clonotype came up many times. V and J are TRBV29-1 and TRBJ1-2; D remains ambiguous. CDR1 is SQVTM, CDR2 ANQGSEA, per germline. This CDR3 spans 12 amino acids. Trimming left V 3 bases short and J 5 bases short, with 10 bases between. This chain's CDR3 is CSVEKGKYGYTF. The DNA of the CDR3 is TGCAGCGTTGAGAAGGGCAAATATGGCTACACCTTC.

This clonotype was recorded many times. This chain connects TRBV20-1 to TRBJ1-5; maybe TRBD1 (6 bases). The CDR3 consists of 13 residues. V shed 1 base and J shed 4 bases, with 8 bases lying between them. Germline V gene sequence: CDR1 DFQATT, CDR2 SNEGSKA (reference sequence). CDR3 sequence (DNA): TGCAGTGCTAGAGTACAGGGAAATCAGCCCCAGCATTTT. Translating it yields CSARVQGNQPQHF.

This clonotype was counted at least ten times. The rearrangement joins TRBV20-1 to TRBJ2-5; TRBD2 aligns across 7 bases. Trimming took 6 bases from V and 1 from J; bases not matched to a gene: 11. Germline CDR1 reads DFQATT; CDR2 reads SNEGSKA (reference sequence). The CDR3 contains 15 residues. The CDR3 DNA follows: TGCAGTGCCCTCCAAGCGGGGCGCCCCCAAGAGACCCAGTACTTC. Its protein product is CSALQAGRPQETQYF.

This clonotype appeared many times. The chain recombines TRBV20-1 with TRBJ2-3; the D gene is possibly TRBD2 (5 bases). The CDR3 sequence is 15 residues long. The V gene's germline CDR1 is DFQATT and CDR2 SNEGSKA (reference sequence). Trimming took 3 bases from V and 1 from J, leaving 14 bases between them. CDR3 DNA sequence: TGCAGTGCTAGTCTCCCTCGGGGAGGCACAGATACGCAGTATTTT. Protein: CSASLPRGGTDTQYF.

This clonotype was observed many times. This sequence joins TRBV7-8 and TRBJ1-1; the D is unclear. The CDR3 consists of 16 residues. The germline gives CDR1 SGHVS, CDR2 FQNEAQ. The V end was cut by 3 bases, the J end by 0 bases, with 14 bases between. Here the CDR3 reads CASSLRDAGVNTEAFF. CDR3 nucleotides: TGTGCCAGCAGCTTGAGAGACGCCGGAGTGAACACTGAAGCTTTCTTT.

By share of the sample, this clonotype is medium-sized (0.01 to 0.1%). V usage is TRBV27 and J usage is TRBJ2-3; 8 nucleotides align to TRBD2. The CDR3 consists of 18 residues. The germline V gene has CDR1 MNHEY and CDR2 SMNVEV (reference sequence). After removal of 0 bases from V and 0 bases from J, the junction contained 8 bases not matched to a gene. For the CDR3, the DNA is TGTGCCAGCAGTTTATCGGGTAGCGGGGCCACTAGCACAGATACGCAGTATTTT. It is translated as CASSLSGSGATSTDTQYF.

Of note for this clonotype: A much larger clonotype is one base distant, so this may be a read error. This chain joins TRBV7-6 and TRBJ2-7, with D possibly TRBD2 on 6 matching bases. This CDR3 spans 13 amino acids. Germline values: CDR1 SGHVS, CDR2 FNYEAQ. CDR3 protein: CASSLGTRREQCF. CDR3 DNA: TGTGCCAGCAGCCTAGGGACCCGCCGGGAGCAGTGCTTC.

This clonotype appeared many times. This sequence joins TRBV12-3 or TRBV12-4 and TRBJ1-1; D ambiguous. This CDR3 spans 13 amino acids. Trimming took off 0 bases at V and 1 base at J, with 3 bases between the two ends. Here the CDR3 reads CASSLAANTEAFF. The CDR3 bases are TGTGCCAGCAGTTTAGCGGCGAACACTGAAGCTTTCTTT.

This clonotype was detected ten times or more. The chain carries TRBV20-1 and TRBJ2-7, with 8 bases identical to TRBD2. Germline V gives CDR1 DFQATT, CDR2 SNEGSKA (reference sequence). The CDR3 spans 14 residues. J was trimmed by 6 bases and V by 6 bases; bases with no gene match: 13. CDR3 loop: CSANTGTSQGEQYF. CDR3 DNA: TGCAGTGCAAACACCGGGACTAGTCAGGGCGAGCAGTACTTC.

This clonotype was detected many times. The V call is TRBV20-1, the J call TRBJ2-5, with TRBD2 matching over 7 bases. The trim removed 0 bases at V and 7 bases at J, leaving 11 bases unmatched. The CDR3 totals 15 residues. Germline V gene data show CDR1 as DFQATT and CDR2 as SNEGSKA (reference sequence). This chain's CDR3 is CSARDSGLWSGTQYF. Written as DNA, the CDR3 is TGCAGTGCTAGAGATAGCGGGCTTTGGTCTGGGACCCAGTACTTC.

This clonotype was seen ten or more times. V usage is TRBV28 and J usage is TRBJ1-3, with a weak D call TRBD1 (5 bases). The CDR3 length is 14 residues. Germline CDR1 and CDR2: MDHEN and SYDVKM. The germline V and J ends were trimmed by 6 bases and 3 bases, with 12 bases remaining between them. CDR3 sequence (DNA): TGTGCCAGCAGCTCCCCGGGACTTGGAAACACCATATATTTT. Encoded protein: CASSSPGLGNTIYF.

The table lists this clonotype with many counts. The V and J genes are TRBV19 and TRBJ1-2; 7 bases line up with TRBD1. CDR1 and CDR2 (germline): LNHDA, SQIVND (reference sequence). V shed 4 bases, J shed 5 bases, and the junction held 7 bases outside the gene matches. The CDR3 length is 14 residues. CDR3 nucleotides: TGTGCCAGTAGTACTTGGACAGGATTATATGGCTACACCTTC. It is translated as CASSTWTGLYGYTF.

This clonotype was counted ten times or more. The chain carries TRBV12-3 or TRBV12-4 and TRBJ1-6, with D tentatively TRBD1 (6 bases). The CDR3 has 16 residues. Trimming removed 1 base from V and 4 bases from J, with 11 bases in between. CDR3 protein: CASSLEGVGYNSPLHF. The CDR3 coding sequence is TGTGCCAGCAGTTTAGAGGGGGTAGGGTATAATTCACCCCTCCACTTT.